Listed here are 25 T cell receptor beta chains from one sample, sequenced in a study of response to subunit inactivated influenza vaccine. TCRdb used MiXCR to reprocess the RT-PCR reads, holding one entry per CDR3 protein. The sample consists of roughly 760,000 distinct CDR3 sequences, approximately 22% of them appearing once. The sequencing here drew on PBMCs from blood, taken 5 to 6 days after vaccination. These receptors were collected from a man between 50 and 59 years old who received an inactivated influenza vaccine.

The chain combines TRBV7-9 with TRBJ1-2; no clear D. Trimming pared 0 bases from V and 4 bases from J, leaving 9 bases between. Germline-derived CDR1 and CDR2 are SEHNR and FQNEAQ (reference sequence). The CDR3 consists of 14 residues. The CDR3 DNA sequence: TGTGCCAGCAGCTTAGCCGAGATATTCTATGGCTACACCTTC. Residues: CASSLAEIFYGYTF.

In this sample, this clonotype turned up a few times. The chain recombines TRBV5-5 with TRBJ1-1, with TRBD1 matching 9 bases. After removal of 0 bases from V and 0 bases from J, the junction contained 6 bases not matched to a gene. The CDR3 sequence is 17 residues long. Germline CDR1 SGHKS, CDR2 YYEKEE (reference sequence). The CDR3 region has the DNA TGTGCCAGCAGCTTGGCCGGGACAGGGACCATGAACACTGAAGCTTTCTTT. Encoded protein: CASSLAGTGTMNTEAFF.

There are a few counts of this clonotype. V usage is TRBV5-1 and J usage is TRBJ2-3, with TRBD2 matching 11 bases. Germline assignment: CDR1 SGHRS and CDR2 YFSETQ. Trimming cost V 0 bases and J 2 bases; bases outside gene matches: 5. The CDR3 covers 17 residues. The chain's CDR3 is CASSLAPLAGDTDTQYF. In DNA form, the CDR3 reads TGCGCCAGCAGCTTGGCCCCACTAGCGGGGGACACAGATACGCAGTATTTT.

The table lists this clonotype with many counts. The chain combines TRBV6-5 with TRBJ1-1; D is possibly TRBD1 (6 bases). V dropped 0 bases and J dropped 10 bases, with 12 bases sitting between them. The CDR3 is 13 amino acids. The germline V gene has CDR1 MNHEY and CDR2 SVGAGI. This CDR3 is CASSYSTGLGAFF. The CDR3 DNA is TGTGCCAGCAGTTACTCGACAGGTCTAGGAGCTTTCTTT.

This clonotype has just a few counts. CDR3 in amino acids: CSASWAGRGGNEQFF. The CDR3 region has the DNA TGCAGTGCTAGCTGGGCGGGCAGGGGAGGAAATGAGCAGTTCTTC. The chain links TRBV20-1 to TRBJ2-1; D is possibly TRBD1 or TRBD2 (6 bases each). The V end was cut by 3 bases, the J end by 7 bases, with 19 bases between. The CDR3 extends over 15 amino acids. Per germline, CDR1 DFQATT and CDR2 SNEGSKA (reference sequence).

The J gene is TRBJ2-5, the V gene TRBV15; D possibly uses TRBD1 or TRBD2 (7 bases each). CDR3 length: 14 residues. V lost 7 bases to trimming and J lost 4 bases, with 16 bases between them. CDR1 and CDR2 from the germline V gene are LNHNV and YYDKDF (reference sequence). The CDR3 bases are TGTGCCACCAACCAAGGGGGCGGGGGAGAGACCCAGTACTTC. Amino acids: CATNQGGGGETQYF. Using reference TRBV15 and TRBJ2-5 for the parts outside the CDR3, the full variable domain is DAMVIQNPRYQVTQFGKPVTLSCSQTLNHNVMYWYQQKSSQAPKLLFHYYDKDFNNEADTPDNFQSRRPNTSFCFLDIRSPGLGDTAMYLCATNQGGGGETQYFGPGTRLLVL.

The chain joins TRBV27 to TRBJ2-3, with a possible D match to TRBD1 (5 bases). V shed 5 bases and J shed 8 bases, with 17 bases lying between them. The CDR3 runs 14 residues. The germline CDR1 and CDR2 sequences are MNHEY and SMNVEV (reference sequence). DNA for the CDR3: TGTGCCAGCAGTATAAGGGGTGGTATAGGTACGCAGTATTTT. This translates into CASSIRGGIGTQYF.

A few counts support this clonotype. CDR3 sequence: CASSRLALETQYF. The CDR3 DNA reads TGCGCCAGCAGCCGGCTAGCTTTGGAGACCCAGTACTTC. The rearrangement uses TRBV4-1 and TRBJ2-5; D possibly corresponds to TRBD2 (5 bases). Trimming stripped 4 bases from V and 5 bases from J, with 11 bases between. Germline assignment: CDR1 MGHRA and CDR2 YSYEKL. The CDR3 is 13 amino acids.

The rearrangement links TRBV6-1 to TRBJ2-5, with 7 bases lining up with TRBD2. With V trimmed by 5 bases and J by 5 bases, 5 bases remained unmatched. From germline, CDR1 is MNHNS and CDR2 SASEGT. The CDR3 covers 13 residues. The CDR3 region is CASSRREGETQYF. The CDR3 nucleotides are TGTGCCAGCAGTCGAAGGGAGGGGGAGACCCAGTACTTC.

The genes are TRBV12-3 or TRBV12-4 and TRBJ2-1; D gene unclear. V dropped 2 bases and J dropped 7 bases, with 21 bases sitting between them. CDR3 length: 17 amino acids. CDR3: CASSLRSGSLAWNEQFF. DNA for the CDR3: TGTGCCAGCAGTTTAAGGTCCGGGTCGCTGGCGTGGAATGAGCAGTTCTTC.

This clonotype was recorded a few times. The chain has TRBV29-1 and TRBJ2-5; D not resolved. The CDR3 length is 14 residues. Germline CDR1 reads SQVTM; CDR2 reads ANQGSEA. Trimming stripped 6 bases from V and 1 base from J, with 15 bases between. The CDR3: CSVTSVVRQETQYF. In nucleotides, the CDR3 is TGCAGCGTGACATCCGTAGTCCGCCAAGAGACCCAGTACTTC.

This clonotype has only one observation. The chain combines TRBV20-1 with TRBJ2-7; perhaps TRBD1 as D (6 bases). Germline CDR1 and CDR2: DFQATT and SNEGSKA (reference sequence). The CDR3 totals 13 residues. Trimming took off 3 bases at V and 6 bases at J, with 15 bases between the two ends. The CDR3 here is CSARNRVLIEQYF. The CDR3 DNA reads TGCAGTGCTAGGAACAGGGTTTTGATCGAGCAGTACTTC.

This clonotype has a count of ten or more. J is TRBJ1-2 and V is TRBV29-1; no clear D. The germline gives CDR1 SQVTM, CDR2 ANQGSEA. V dropped 4 bases and J dropped 4 bases, with 10 bases sitting between them. The CDR3 is 12 amino acids. CDR3 in DNA: TGCAGCGTTGTCTACCCGTCCTATGGCTACACCTTC. Amino acid sequence: CSVVYPSYGYTF.

In its sample, this clonotype was seen many times. The chain links TRBV6-2 or TRBV6-3 to TRBJ2-1; D is uncertain. V was pared by 5 bases and J by 4 bases, with 9 bases between. Germline V lookup: CDR1 MNHEY, CDR2 SVGEGT. The CDR3 has 13 amino acids. The CDR3 DNA reads TGTGCCAGCAGTACGACTGTATACAATGAGCAGTTCTTC. Protein sequence: CASSTTVYNEQFF.

The chain recombines TRBV3-1 with TRBJ1-2, with D maybe TRBD1 (5 bases). Germline CDR1 is LGHDT and CDR2 is YNNKEL (reference sequence). With 1 base removed from V and 5 bases from J, the gap between germline ends came to 11 bases. This CDR3 is built from 14 residues. CDR3 residues: CASSQAGQGYGYTF. The CDR3 DNA reads TGTGCCAGCAGCCAAGCAGGGCAGGGATATGGCTACACCTTC.

The chain carries TRBV11-3 and TRBJ2-3, with 11 nucleotides matching TRBD1. Germline V gene lookup returns CDR1 SGHNT and CDR2 YENEEA. V lost 5 bases to trimming and J lost 8 bases; unmatched junction nucleotides: 3. The CDR3 extends over 13 amino acids. This CDR3 reads CASSRGTGGTQYF. The CDR3 nucleotides read TGTGCCAGCAGCCGAGGGACAGGGGGTACGCAGTATTTT.

This clonotype was seen many times. The chain links TRBV10-3 to TRBJ1-2; 7 bases match TRBD1. Germline CDR1 ENHRY, CDR2 SYGVKD. The CDR3 runs 14 residues. The ends lost 6 bases at V and 3 bases at J; junction bases unmatched: 7. CDR3 protein: CAISPTGTDYGYTF. The CDR3 DNA sequence: TGTGCCATCAGCCCGACCGGGACAGACTATGGCTACACCTTC.

On this clonotype: An end of the junction does not agree with germline; a read error may underlie this. The gene calls are TRBV12-3 or TRBV12-4 and TRBJ2-2; D tentatively fits TRBD1 or TRBD2 (5 bases each). The CDR3 extends over 18 amino acids. In DNA form, the CDR3 reads TGTGCCATCAGTTTAACCTTTGGGGGAGAGGAGAACACCGGGGAGCTGTTTTTT. This translates into CAISLTFGGEENTGELFF.

This clonotype has just a few counts. The rearrangement joins TRBV20-1 to TRBJ2-3; D tentatively fits TRBD1 or TRBD2 (5 bases each). Per the germline V gene, CDR1 is DFQATT and CDR2 is SNEGSKA (reference sequence). V was clipped by 4 bases and J by 2 bases, with 16 bases between them. The CDR3 is made up of 15 amino acids. The CDR3 DNA follows: TGCAGTGCTAAGGACTGGACATCCATCACAGATACGCAGTATTTT. It codes for CSAKDWTSITDTQYF.

This clonotype turned up a few times. The rearrangement joins TRBV6-2 or TRBV6-3 to TRBJ2-3; 9 bases match TRBD1. CDR1 and CDR2 (germline): MNHEY, SVGEGT. The CDR3 runs 16 residues. The V segment lost 6 bases and the J segment 1 base; nucleotides outside the gene matches: 8. The CDR3, as DNA: TGTGCCAGCAGAACCTACAGGGGGCCGGGCACAGATACGCAGTATTTT. This translates into CASRTYRGPGTDTQYF.

This clonotype occurred a few times. V and J are TRBV20-1 and TRBJ1-2; 7 positions match TRBD1. This CDR3 is 15 amino acids long. Germline CDR1 and CDR2: DFQATT and SNEGSKA (reference sequence). V dropped 0 bases and J dropped 2; count of bases not matched to a gene: 6. CDR3 nucleotides: TGCAGTGCTAGAGATAAAACAGGGGAGAACTATGGCTACACCTTC. This encodes CSARDKTGENYGYTF.

The chain uses TRBV20-1 and TRBJ1-2; a weak D match, TRBD1 (6 bases). This CDR3 has 13 residues. Trimming cost V 5 bases and J 8 bases, with 18 bases left between them. The germline V gene encodes CDR1 DFQATT and CDR2 SNEGSKA (reference sequence). CDR3: CSAPRGGGKGYTF. Here the CDR3 DNA reads TGCAGTGCTCCTCGAGGGGGGGGAAAAGGCTACACCTTC.

The V gene is TRBV29-1, the J gene TRBJ2-3, with D possibly being TRBD1 or TRBD2 (5 bases each). Germline CDR1 SQVTM, CDR2 ANQGSEA. The ends were cut back, 2 bases at V and 2 bases at J, with 11 bases in the middle. The CDR3 has 14 amino acids. The CDR3 sequence: CSVEFMGTTDTQYF. CDR3 nucleotides: TGCAGCGTTGAATTTATGGGGACCACAGATACGCAGTATTTT.

V usage is TRBV18 and J usage is TRBJ2-7; TRBD2 matches 9 bases. Trimming at V came to 2 bases and at J to 4 bases, leaving 9 bases not matched to a gene. This CDR3 has 16 amino acids. Germline CDR1 and CDR2: KGHSH and LQKENI. The CDR3 is CASSPGGGASGYEQYF. CDR3 DNA: TGTGCCAGCTCACCAGGCGGGGGGGCCTCTGGTTACGAGCAGTACTTC.

The chain has TRBV3-1 and TRBJ1-4; D possibly corresponds to TRBD1 (6 bases). CDR1 is LGHDT and CDR2 is YNNKEL in the germline V gene (reference sequence). Trimming left V 4 bases short and J 12 bases short, with 12 bases between. CDR3 size: 12 residues. The CDR3: CASSPGQLQLFF. For the CDR3, the DNA is TGTGCCAGCAGCCCCGGACAGCTTCAACTGTTTTTT.